Below are 24 T cell receptor beta chains sequenced from a single sample in a study of graft-versus-host responses after intestinal transplantation. These TCRs' antigens remain unknown. The repertoire was sequenced with immunoSEQ multiplex PCR; TCRdb's copy has only in-frame clones and lacks some. The data show 90,000 to 95,000 clones, about 91% seen once. This specimen was unstimulated CD8+ T cells sorted from spleen or lymph node cells, taken before intestinal transplant. The origin of the receptors is a human donor who received an intestinal transplant.

V gene TRBV5-5 combines with J gene TRBJ2-1, with D perhaps matching TRBD2 (5 bases). Germline CDR1 is SGHKS and CDR2 is YYEKEE (reference sequence). CDR3 length: 15 amino acids. Trimming took 9 bases from V and 5 from J, leaving 21 bases between them. The CDR3 DNA follows: TGTGCCACCTTCGCCGGGGAAAGTAGGAACAATGAGCAGTTCTTC. It is translated as CATFAGESRNNEQFF.

This chain connects TRBV4-1 to TRBJ2-3, with TRBD1 identical over 10 bases. V shed 6 bases and J 6 bases; nucleotides not matched to a gene: 12. Looked up from germline, CDR1 is MGHRA and CDR2 is YSYEKL. The CDR3 covers 16 residues. CDR3 in amino acids: CASSRPGTGASDTQYF. Here the CDR3 DNA reads TGCGCCAGCAGTCGCCCCGGGACAGGGGCCTCGGATACGCAGTATTTT.

This chain links TRBV19 with TRBJ2-7; possibly TRBD1 for D (5 bases). Between the trimmed V and J ends, which lost 5 bases and 0 bases, there was a span of 8 bases. The germline CDR1 and CDR2 sequences are LNHDA and SQIVND (reference sequence). This CDR3 spans 13 amino acids. CDR3 sequence: CASSPGHSYEQYF. CDR3 nucleotides: TGTGCCAGTAGTCCCGGACACTCCTACGAGCAGTACTTC.

V usage is TRBV12-2 and J usage is TRBJ2-1; TRBD2 is taken as the D call from the table, unchecked against the DNA. TRBV12-2 is tagged as a pseudogene. The CDR3 sequence is 14 residues long. The CDR3 DNA is TGTGCAAGTCGCCTGACTTGGCGGATTCGTGAGCAGTTCTTC. This codes for CASRLTWRIREQFF.

This rearrangement joins TRBV5-5 to TRBJ2-2, with D hard to call. CDR3 length: 12 residues. V was clipped by 6 bases and J by 6 bases, with 9 bases between them. The germline gives CDR1 SGHKS, CDR2 YYEKEE (reference sequence). The CDR3 spells CASTPPAGELFF. CDR3 in DNA: TGTGCCAGCACCCCTCCTGCCGGGGAGCTGTTTTTT.

The chain has TRBV4-1 and TRBJ2-7; D is possibly TRBD2 (7 bases). The germline V gene has CDR1 MGHRA and CDR2 YSYEKL. The CDR3 has 15 amino acids. Trimming pared 4 bases from V and 3 bases from J, leaving 16 bases between. The CDR3 is CASSPRGASGYEQYF. The CDR3 DNA follows: TGCGCCAGCAGCCCCCGGGGGGCTAGCGGCTACGAGCAGTACTTC.

The rearrangement uses TRBV5-1 and TRBJ2-1; 9 bases match TRBD2. The V segment lost 0 bases and the J segment 7 bases; nucleotides outside the gene matches: 5. CDR3 length equals 15 residues. The V gene's germline CDR1 is SGHRS and CDR2 YFSETQ. The CDR3 region has the DNA TGCGCCAGCAGCTTGGGGCTAGCGGGGTTAAATGAGCAGTTCTTC. Translating gives CASSLGLAGLNEQFF.

The rearrangement joins TRBV4-1 to TRBJ2-7; D possibly corresponds to TRBD1 (7 bases). With 3 bases removed from V and 6 bases from J, the gap between germline ends came to 12 bases. Germline CDR1 and CDR2: MGHRA and YSYEKL. The CDR3 extends over 13 amino acids. The CDR3: CASSQFQGGEQYF. Written as DNA, the CDR3 is TGCGCCAGCAGCCAGTTTCAGGGGGGCGAGCAGTACTTC.

The rearrangement links TRBV6-6 to TRBJ1-5; D call uncertain. Germline values: CDR1 MNHNY, CDR2 SVGAGI (reference sequence). The CDR3 is made up of 16 amino acids. The V gene lost 6 bases and the J gene lost 3 bases, with 18 bases spanning the gap. CDR3 nucleotide sequence: TGTGCCAGCAGCCTAATAGACGGACTCCTCAATCAGCCCCAGCATTTT. It encodes CASSLIDGLLNQPQHF.

The chain is built from TRBV7-9 and TRBJ2-5; 11 nucleotides match TRBD2. Per germline, CDR1 SEHNR and CDR2 FQNEAQ (reference sequence). The trim removed 5 bases at V and 3 bases at J, leaving 8 bases unmatched. This CDR3 has 16 residues. The CDR3 here is CASSANLAGGKETQYF. The CDR3 DNA reads TGTGCCAGCAGCGCCAATCTAGCGGGGGGTAAAGAGACCCAGTACTTC. Together with reference TRBV7-9 and TRBJ2-5, the CDR3 gives the full variable domain: DTGVSQNPRHKITKRGQNVTFRCDPISEHNRLYWYRQTLGQGPEFLTYFQNEAQLEKSRLLSDRFSAERPKGSFSTLEIQRTEQGDSAMYLCASSANLAGGKETQYFGPGTRLLVL.

V and J are TRBV5-1 and TRBJ1-2, with 7 bases fitting TRBD1. Losses at the gene ends were 4 bases for V and 3 bases for J; bases not matched to a gene: 15. The CDR3 extends over 17 amino acids. Germline-derived CDR1 and CDR2 are SGHRS and YFSETQ. In DNA, the CDR3 is TGCGCCAGCAGCCTAAGACAGGGATATGACTCGGACTATGGCTACACCTTC. Translating it yields CASSLRQGYDSDYGYTF.

In its sample, this clone was seen once. The chain carries TRBV28 and TRBJ1-4, with unresolved D. V lost 1 base to trimming and J lost 6 bases, with 6 bases between them. This CDR3 has 13 residues. Germline V gives CDR1 MDHEN, CDR2 SYDVKM. Here the CDR3 reads CASSLSRYEKLFF. The CDR3 DNA follows: TGTGCCAGCAGTTTATCTCGTTATGAAAAACTGTTTTTT.

Only one count was recorded for this clone. At one end, the junction sequence differs from germline, possibly due to a read error. The chain uses TRBV7-9 and TRBJ1-5; unclear D gene. Per germline, CDR1 SEHNR and CDR2 FQNEAQ (reference sequence). The CDR3 runs 13 residues. The CDR3 here is CASSLGAGGPRVF. CDR3 coding DNA: TGTGCCAGCAGCTTAGGCGCGGGTGGGCCTCGCGTCTTT. Full variable domain (missing parts from reference TRBV7-9 and TRBJ1-5): DTGVSQNPRHKITKRGQNVTFRCDPISEHNRLYWYRQTLGQGPEFLTYFQNEAQLEKSRLLSDRFSAERPKGSFSTLEIQRTEQGDSAMYLCASSLGAGGPRVFGDGTRLSIL.

The rearrangement joins TRBV7-6 to TRBJ2-7, with TRBD2 matching 9 bases. Germline V gene data show CDR1 as SGHVS and CDR2 as FNYEAQ. The CDR3 spans 14 residues. After removal of 1 base from V and 4 bases from J, the junction contained 2 bases not matched to a gene. CDR3 bases: TGTGCCAGCAGCTTAGGAGCGGGAGGATACGAGCAGTACTTC. Amino acid sequence: CASSLGAGGYEQYF.

The genes are TRBV19 and TRBJ2-7; 9 bases align to TRBD1. This CDR3 has 14 amino acids. The ends lost 3 bases at V and 6 bases at J; junction bases unmatched: 6. Germline CDR1 is LNHDA and CDR2 is SQIVND (reference sequence). Here the CDR3 DNA reads TGTGCCAGTAGTATCTCCGGGACAGGGTCCGAGCAGTACTTC. Protein: CASSISGTGSEQYF.

The chain is built from TRBV28 and TRBJ2-3, with D unresolved. The CDR3 runs to 15 residues. Trimming removed 3 bases from V and 0 bases from J, with 10 bases in between. From germline, CDR1 is MDHEN and CDR2 SYDVKM. Here the CDR3 reads CASSLSSPSTDTQYF. The CDR3 DNA reads as TGTGCCAGCAGTTTGTCAAGCCCTAGCACAGATACGCAGTATTTT.

This clone was observed a single time. This chain uses TRBV5-1 with TRBJ2-7; weak D call: TRBD1 (6 bases). This CDR3 is built from 13 residues. The germline gives CDR1 SGHRS, CDR2 YFSETQ. V lost 6 bases, J lost 9 bases, and 19 bases lay in between. CDR3 region: CASTPDRSQGQYF. The CDR3 nucleotides are TGCGCCAGCACCCCAGACAGGTCCCAGGGGCAGTACTTC.

The V and J genes are TRBV29-1 and TRBJ2-3, with D possibly being TRBD2 (7 bases). Per germline, CDR1 SQVTM and CDR2 ANQGSEA. The CDR3 length is 16 residues. The V and J ends lost 6 bases and 4 bases respectively, with 23 bases between them. The CDR3 DNA follows: TGCAGCGTAGAACTGGGGGCTAGCGGAGATGCAGATACGCAGTATTTT. Amino acids: CSVELGASGDADTQYF.

The rearrangement joins TRBV11-2 to TRBJ1-1; 7 bases match TRBD1. The CDR3 loop spans 18 amino acids. Germline V gene sequence: CDR1 SGHAT, CDR2 FQNNGV. V lost 5 bases to trimming and J lost 0 bases; unmatched junction nucleotides: 15. The CDR3 DNA reads as TGTGCCAGCAGCCAACTGACAGGGCAAGTGTACATGAACACTGAAGCTTTCTTT. Encoded protein: CASSQLTGQVYMNTEAFF.

The rearrangement links TRBV9 to TRBJ2-7, with D perhaps matching TRBD2 (5 bases). V was pared by 0 bases and J by 3 bases, with 10 bases between. Germline CDR1 SGDLS, CDR2 YYNGEE. The CDR3 totals 14 residues. CDR3 sequence: CASSVGLAGYEQYF. CDR3 sequence (DNA): TGTGCCAGCAGCGTAGGTCTAGCCGGCTACGAGCAGTACTTC.

The V and J genes are TRBV19 and TRBJ1-5; D is unclear. The CDR3 is made up of 16 amino acids. Looked up from germline, CDR1 is LNHDA and CDR2 is SQIVND (reference sequence). Between the trimmed V and J ends, which lost 0 bases and 3 bases, there was a span of 12 bases. The DNA of the CDR3 is TGTGCCAGTAGTATAGAAAAGGTCAGGCTCAATCAGCCCCAGCATTTT. The encoded protein is CASSIEKVRLNQPQHF.

The chain joins TRBV9 to TRBJ2-2; 12 nucleotides match TRBD2. CDR1 and CDR2 (germline): SGDLS, YYNGEE. The CDR3 has 16 amino acids. The trim removed 1 base at V and 9 bases at J, leaving 7 bases unmatched. CDR3 in DNA: TGTGCCAGCAGCGTACGACTAGCGGGAGCGGACCGGGAGCTGTTTTTT. It is translated as CASSVRLAGADRELFF. The whole variable domain, remainder taken from reference TRBV9 and TRBJ2-2, is DSGVTQTPKHLITATGQRVTLRCSPRSGDLSVYWYQQSLDQGLQFLIQYYNGEERAKGNILERFSAQQFPDLHSELNLSSLELGDSALYFCASSVRLAGADRELFFGEGSRLTVL.

The rearrangement links TRBV7-9 to TRBJ2-3; 14 nucleotides agree with TRBD2. Germline CDR1 SEHNR, CDR2 FQNEAQ (reference sequence). Trimming at V came to 4 bases and at J to 2 bases, leaving 11 bases not matched to a gene. The CDR3 loop spans 19 amino acids. CDR3 coding DNA: TGTGCCAGCAGCTCCACCGGGACTAGCGGGGGAATCGACACAGATACGCAGTATTTT. As protein: CASSSTGTSGGIDTDTQYF.

The chain is built from TRBV27 and TRBJ2-2; D may be TRBD1 (6 bases). Germline CDR1 and CDR2: MNHEY and SMNVEV (reference sequence). V gave up 3 bases and J gave up 1 base, with 6 bases separating them. This CDR3 is 14 amino acids long. This CDR3 is CASSLGQNTGELFF. In DNA form, the CDR3 reads TGTGCCAGCAGTTTGGGACAGAACACCGGGGAGCTGTTTTTT.